Shown below are 10 T cell receptor beta chains from a single sample sequenced in a study of T cells in narcolepsy. Data came from immunoSEQ multiplex PCR; TCRdb stores just in-frame clones and leaves some out. The sample gives 20,000 to 30,000 clones, around 83% of which show up once; less than 0.75% is in the top ten. Material for sequencing was CD45RA- memory CD4+ T cells from PBMCs. These receptors were collected from a human donor with narcolepsy.

This chain joins TRBV19 and TRBJ1-3; 7 bases fit TRBD1. J lost 7 bases, V lost 7 bases, and 10 bases had no gene match. CDR1 and CDR2 (germline): LNHDA, SQIVND (reference sequence). The CDR3 runs 14 residues. The CDR3, as DNA: TGTGCCAGTATCCCCGACAGGGCGTCGAACACCATATATTTT. This gives the protein CASIPDRASNTIYF.

Details on this clone: Within the sample, other DNA sequences also encode this same CDR3. CDR3 DNA sequence: TGTGCCTGGAGAGGAGGCACTTACACCGGGGAGCTGTTTTTT. Protein sequence: CAWRGGTYTGELFF. The chain uses TRBV30 and TRBJ2-2; maybe TRBD2 (5 bases). Germline assignment: CDR1 GTSNPN and CDR2 SVGIG (reference sequence). The CDR3 contains 14 residues. V gave up 3 bases and J gave up 3 bases, with 11 bases separating them.

This chain connects TRBV15 to TRBJ1-2; D gene uncertain. CDR3 length: 13 residues. V was shortened by 5 bases and J by 8 bases, with 15 bases between the two germline ends. Germline loops: CDR1 LNHNV, CDR2 YYDKDF (reference sequence). The CDR3 protein is CATSGGRVEGYTF. The DNA of the CDR3 is TGTGCCACCAGCGGTGGGAGGGTAGAAGGCTACACCTTC.

The chain combines TRBV4-3 with TRBJ1-6, with D uncertain. The ends were cut back, 4 bases at V and 7 bases at J, with 14 bases in the middle. The germline CDR1 and CDR2 sequences are LGHNA and YSLEER. The CDR3 has 15 residues. The CDR3 region is CASSLEPTGNSPLHF. The CDR3 DNA sequence: TGCGCCAGCAGCCTAGAGCCCACGGGGAATTCACCCCTCCACTTT.

A single count supports this clone. One end of the junction does not line up with germline, which may come from a read error. The rearrangement joins TRBV11-3 to TRBJ2-2; D is unresolved. The CDR3 spans 15 residues. In germline, CDR1 is SGHNT, CDR2 YENEEA. The CDR3 region is CASSLEVGNAGELFF. The CDR3 DNA follows: TGTGCCAGCAGCTTAGAAGTAGGGAACGCCGGGGAGCTGTTTTTT. Together with reference TRBV11-3 and TRBJ2-2, the CDR3 gives the full variable domain: EAGVVQSPRYKIIEKKQPVAFWCNPISGHNTLYWYLQNLGQGPELLIRYENEEAVDDSQLPKDRFSAERLKGVDSTLKIQPAELGDSAVYLCASSLEVGNAGELFFGEGSRLTVL.

The chain is built from TRBV29-1 and TRBJ1-1, with TRBD1 matching 7 bases. The junction had 4 bases not matched to a gene; V was cut back by 7 bases and J by 2 bases. Germline V gene lookup returns CDR1 SQVTM and CDR2 ANQGSEA. CDR3 length: 12 residues. The CDR3 nucleotides are TGCAGCGGGCACAGGGGAAACACTGAAGCTTTCTTT. It encodes CSGHRGNTEAFF.

DNA for the CDR3: TGCGCCAGCAGCCAAGGGCGGGGGGTCGAGCAGTACTTC. It yields the protein CASSQGRGVEQYF. This chain joins TRBV4-1 and TRBJ2-7, with 8 bases matching TRBD2. This CDR3 is 13 amino acids long. Germline V CDR1 and CDR2: MGHRA, YSYEKL. V was clipped by 1 base and J by 6 bases; unmatched bases: 2.

This clone was seen once. The CDR3 sequence: CASSGRLGQAAEQYF. The DNA for the CDR3 is TGTGCCAGCAGTGGAAGACTCGGACAGGCGGCTGAGCAGTACTTC. This chain joins TRBV2 and TRBJ2-7, with TRBD1 matching over 7 bases. CDR3 size: 15 residues. The germline V gene encodes CDR1 SNHLY and CDR2 FYNNEI. V was pared by 4 bases and J by 7 bases, with 13 bases of the junction left unmatched.

The V call is TRBV9, the J call TRBJ1-1; a possible D gene is TRBD1 (6 bases). Germline-derived CDR1 and CDR2 are SGDLS and YYNGEE. V was shortened by 2 bases and J by 1 base, with 12 bases between the two germline ends. This CDR3 contains 15 residues. As DNA, the CDR3 is TGTGCCAGCAGCGTGGGGGGCAGGGCGAACACTGAAGCTTTCTTT. Translating it yields CASSVGGRANTEAFF.

The genes are TRBV11-2 and TRBJ2-1; 10 bases fit TRBD2. In germline, CDR1 is SGHAT, CDR2 FQNNGV. After removal of 2 bases from V and 2 bases from J, the junction contained 6 bases not matched to a gene. This CDR3 has 17 residues. The chain's CDR3 is CASSLSPSGSPYNEQFF. As DNA, the CDR3 is TGTGCCAGCAGCTTAAGCCCTAGCGGGAGTCCCTACAATGAGCAGTTCTTC.